This is a list of T cell receptor beta chains from one sample in a study of vaccination effects on CD4 cells after COVID-19. Their target antigens are unknown. TCRdb keeps only in-frame clones here, not all; method: immunoSEQ multiplex PCR. The table has about 54,000 clones, around 67% seen once. The sequenced sample was CD4+ T cells from PBMCs cultured with SARS-CoV-2 spike peptides, obtained before COVID-19 vaccination. These receptors all stem from a human donor who received a COVID-19 vaccine. Each CDR3 is given with its conserved first and last residue. Each record gives: V gene, D gene, clone size, J gene, CDR3 protein, CDR3 DNA. The D gene is left open where the match is weak. Not every row has a clone size; where given, it reads once, few, many or a size class.

>TRBV28|NA|few|TRBJ2-3
CASSSPTAHTDTQYF
TGTGCCAGCAGTTCTCCTACGGCACACACAGATACGCAGTATTTT
>TRBV6-1|NA|NA|TRBJ2-7
CASSDGLPYEQYF
TGTGCCAGCAGTGATGGGCTACCCTACGAGCAGTACTTC
>TRBV5-5|TRBD2|NA|TRBJ2-7
CASSPSLAIAGDIYEQYF
TGTGCCAGCAGCCCGTCGCTTGCCATAGCGGGAGATATCTACGAGCAGTACTTC
>TRBV4-1|NA|NA|TRBJ1-5
CASSQENTVSNQPQHF
TGCGCCAGCAGCCAAGAGAATACAGTTTCCAATCAGCCCCAGCATTTT
>TRBV7-6|NA|NA|TRBJ2-1
CASGQGRGGVSYNEQFF
TGTGCCAGCGGACAAGGGAGGGGGGGGGTCTCCTACAATGAGCAGTTCTTC
>TRBV10-3|TRBD2|NA|TRBJ2-1
CAISASSGRGNEQFF
TGTGCCATCAGTGCTTCCAGCGGGAGAGGCAATGAGCAGTTCTTC
>TRBV7-2|NA|NA|TRBJ2-2
CASSLALGQGAGELFF
TGTGCCAGCAGCTTAGCGCTGGGGCAGGGAGCCGGGGAGCTGTTTTTT
>TRBV5-4|NA|NA|TRBJ1-1
CASSLREGHAFF
TGTGCCAGCAGCTTGAGGGAAGGTCACGCTTTCTTT
>TRBV7-9|NA|NA|TRBJ1-1
CASSKRGGNTEAFF
TGTGCCAGCAGCAAGAGAGGGGGAAACACTGAAGCTTTCTTT
>TRBV27|NA|NA|TRBJ1-5
CASSYRVVTPYSNQPQHF
TGTGCCAGCAGTTACAGGGTTGTTACACCCTATAGCAATCAGCCCCAGCATTTT
>TRBV4-3|TRBD2|few|TRBJ2-3
CASSHIGGTSGGVGAQYF
TGCGCCAGCAGCCATATAGGGGGTACTAGCGGGGGGGTAGGGGCGCAGTATTTT
>TRBV6-5|TRBD2|once|TRBJ2-5
CASSIPGGAEETQYF
TGTGCCAGCAGTATCCCCGGGGGGGCGGAAGAGACCCAGTACTTC
>TRBV3-1/TRBV3-2|NA|NA|TRBJ1-2
CASSQETEGGGYTF
TGTGCCAGCAGCCAAGAGACTGAGGGGGGTGGCTACACCTTC
>TRBV6-5|NA|NA|TRBJ1-6
CASSRGSSPLHF
TGTGCCAGCAGTCGGGGGTCTTCACCCCTCCACTTT
>TRBV18|NA|once|TRBJ2-5
CASSPVMGETQYF
TGTGCCAGCTCACCGGTAATGGGGGAGACCCAGTACTTC
>TRBV5-1|NA|NA|TRBJ2-5
CASSLRPTIETQYF
TGCGCCAGCAGCTTGCGGCCTACAATAGAGACCCAGTACTTC
>TRBV5-5|NA|once|TRBJ1-2
CASSFHYRDGYTF
TGTGCCAGCAGCTTCCATTACAGGGATGGCTACACCTTC
>TRBV5-4|TRBD2|NA|TRBJ2-1
CASSPGLHNEQFF
TGTGCCAGCAGCCCGGGACTACACAATGAGCAGTTCTTC
>TRBV9|NA|few|TRBJ1-1
CASSVEGWEIEAFF
TGTGCCAGCAGCGTAGAAGGCTGGGAAATTGAAGCTTTCTTT
>TRBV5-1|NA|NA|TRBJ2-3
CASSPPVTSTDTQYF
TGCGCCAGCAGCCCTCCAGTAACAAGCACAGATACGCAGTATTTT
>TRBV3-1/TRBV3-2|NA|NA|TRBJ1-4
CASSQDTRLSEKLFF
TGTGCCAGCAGCCAAGATACCCGGCTCAGCGAAAAACTGTTTTTT
>TRBV19|NA|few|TRBJ1-5
CASSPLRGDRNQPQHF
TGTGCCAGTAGCCCCCTTAGGGGTGATCGCAATCAGCCCCAGCATTTT
>TRBV7-9|NA|once|TRBJ1-5
CASSLGVGNQPQHF
TGTGCCAGCAGCTTAGGGGTTGGAAATCAGCCCCAGCATTTT
>TRBV6-1|NA|NA|TRBJ1-5
CASSERGGNQPQHF
TGTGCCAGCAGTGAAAGGGGTGGCAATCAGCCCCAGCATTTT
>TRBV28|NA|NA|TRBJ2-4
CASSFYGKNIQYF
TGTGCCAGCAGTTTTTACGGTAAAAACATTCAGTACTTC
>TRBV7-9|NA|NA|TRBJ2-1
CASSLSLANEQFF
TGTGCCAGCAGCTTAAGTCTAGCCAATGAGCAGTTCTTC
>TRBV6-5|NA|NA|TRBJ2-5
CASSRPPEETQYF
TGTGCCAGCAGTCGCCCTCCGGAGGAGACCCAGTACTTC
>TRBV28|NA|NA|TRBJ1-2
CASSPPARPYGYTF
TGTGCCAGCAGCCCTCCGGCAAGACCTTATGGCTACACCTTC
>TRBV10-1|NA|NA|TRBJ1-5
CASRGGNQPQHF
TGCGCCAGCAGGGGTGGCAATCAGCCCCAGCATTTT